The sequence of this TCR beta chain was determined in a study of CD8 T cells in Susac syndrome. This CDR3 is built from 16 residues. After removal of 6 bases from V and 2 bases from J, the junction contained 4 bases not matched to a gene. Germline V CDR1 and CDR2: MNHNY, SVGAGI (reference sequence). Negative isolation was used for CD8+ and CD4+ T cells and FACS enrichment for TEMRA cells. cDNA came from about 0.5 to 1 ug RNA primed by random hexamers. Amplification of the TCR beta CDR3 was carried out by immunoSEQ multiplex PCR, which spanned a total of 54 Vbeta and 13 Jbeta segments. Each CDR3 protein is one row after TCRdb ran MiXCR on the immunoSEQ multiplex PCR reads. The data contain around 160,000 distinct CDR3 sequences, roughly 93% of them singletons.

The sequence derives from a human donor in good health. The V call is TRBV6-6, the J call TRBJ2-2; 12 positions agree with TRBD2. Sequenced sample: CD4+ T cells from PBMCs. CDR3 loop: CASSPSGGANTGELFF. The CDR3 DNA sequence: TGTGCCAGCAGCCCTAGCGGGGGGGCAAACACCGGGGAGCTGTTTTTT.